Shown below are 9 T cell receptor beta chains from a single sample sequenced in a study of blood T cell repertoires in COVID-19. Sequencing was performed with immunoSEQ multiplex PCR; in TCRdb, only in-frame clones are kept and a portion is missing. This sample has a few hundred thousand clones; approximately 90% occur once, and the top ten carry 0.9% to 1.2%. Sequences were obtained from PBMCs or T cells enriched from blood (not recorded which). All receptors come from a man aged 30 to 39 who had recovered from COVID-19.

The V gene is TRBV28, the J gene TRBJ1-2, with D perhaps matching TRBD1 (5 bases). Looked up from germline, CDR1 is MDHEN and CDR2 is SYDVKM. Trimming stripped 4 bases from V and 5 bases from J, with 11 bases between. The CDR3 length is 13 residues. CDR3 coding DNA: TGTGCCAGCAGTTCCTCCCCAGGGTATGGCTACACCTTC. Translation: CASSSSPGYGYTF.

The CDR3 sequence: CASRVPGPGYEQYF. The CDR3 coding sequence is TGTGCCAGCAGAGTCCCGGGCCCGGGGTACGAGCAGTACTTC. The chain is built from TRBV28 and TRBJ2-7, with TRBD2 as a possible D gene (5 bases). The CDR3 length is 14 residues. The ends were cut back, 6 bases at V and 4 bases at J, with 16 bases in the middle. Germline assignment: CDR1 MDHEN and CDR2 SYDVKM.

This clone turned up a few times. The rearrangement uses TRBV27 and TRBJ1-4; TRBD1 is a possible D gene (5 bases). Trimming stripped 2 bases from V and 5 bases from J, with 15 bases between. This CDR3 is 16 amino acids long. CDR1 MNHEY and CDR2 SMNVEV come from the germline V gene (reference sequence). CDR3 in DNA: TGTGCCAGCAGTTTAGTCAAATTTGGGGCAAATGAAAAACTGTTTTTT. Translation gives CASSLVKFGANEKLFF.

V usage is TRBV7-3 and J usage is TRBJ1-6, with D hard to call. The V and J ends lost 3 bases and 7 bases respectively, with 7 bases between them. This CDR3 has 13 residues. Germline loops: CDR1 SGHTA, CDR2 FQGTGA. The CDR3: CASSLHGNSPLHF. The CDR3 nucleotides are TGTGCCAGCAGCTTGCACGGGAATTCACCCCTCCACTTT.

The chain has TRBV11-2 and TRBJ1-2, with D uncertain. The germline V gene encodes CDR1 SGHAT and CDR2 FQNNGV. The length of the CDR3 is 15 residues. With 4 bases removed from V and 0 bases from J, the gap between germline ends came to 12 bases. The CDR3 DNA is TGTGCCAGCAGCTCTCTCCAGTCAACTAACTATGGCTACACCTTC. It specifies CASSSLQSTNYGYTF.

The gene calls are TRBV5-1 and TRBJ1-1; 12 nucleotides match TRBD1. J gave up 1 base and V 1 base, and 2 bases lay outside the gene matches. Looked up from germline, CDR1 is SGHRS and CDR2 is YFSETQ. This CDR3 spans 16 amino acids. Here the CDR3 reads CASSLLGQGANTEAFF. In nucleotides, the CDR3 is TGCGCCAGCAGCTTGTTGGGACAGGGGGCGAACACTGAAGCTTTCTTT.

This rearrangement joins TRBV7-9 to TRBJ2-2; TRBD2 matches at 10 bases. The trim removed 8 bases at V and 3 bases at J, leaving 12 bases unmatched. Germline V CDR1 and CDR2: SEHNR, FQNEAQ (reference sequence). CDR3 length: 17 residues. The CDR3 nucleotides read TGTGCCAGCCCACCTCTAGCGGGAGCCCCGGACACCGGGGAGCTGTTTTTT. Translation gives CASPPLAGAPDTGELFF.

This chain links TRBV5-1 with TRBJ2-6, with 9 nucleotides matching TRBD1. Germline V lookup: CDR1 SGHRS, CDR2 YFSETQ. Trimming took 3 bases from V and 4 from J; bases not matched to a gene: 8. The CDR3 has 17 amino acids. CDR3 nucleotide sequence: TGCGCCAGCAGCTCCGGGACAGGGACCCTGGGGGCCAACGTCCTGACTTTC. As protein: CASSSGTGTLGANVLTF.

The CDR3 bases are TGTGCCAGTAGCTCCCTGACAGGGGCTAGCGAGCAGTACTTC. Protein sequence: CASSSLTGASEQYF. This chain uses TRBV19 with TRBJ2-7; 8 positions agree with TRBD1. The CDR3 contains 14 residues. The V segment lost 6 bases and the J segment 6 bases; nucleotides outside the gene matches: 10. CDR1 and CDR2 (germline): LNHDA, SQIVND (reference sequence).